The entry below gives a single TCR beta chain sequence along with its context. Its antigen remains unidentified. The sample is drawn from a study of OX40 agonist ivuxolimab in advanced cancers. In the study overall: Enrolled patients in dose escalation had cancers that were hepatocellular carcinoma, melanoma, renal cell or head and neck cancer.

This CDR3 has 14 amino acids. Germline loops: CDR1 LNHDA, CDR2 SQIVND (reference sequence). Trimming cost V 7 bases and J 3 bases; bases outside gene matches: 6. Clones were read by immunoSEQ multiplex PCR, and TCRdb kept only the in-frame ones, dropping some. The sample includes roughly 63,000 clones, approximately 92% of them seen just once. Study outcomes and limitations: Patients who responded partially at 0.1-3.0 mg/kg showed clonal expansion ranking among the lowest.

This chain uses TRBV19 with TRBJ2-1, with 7 bases identical to TRBD2. The receptor comes from an adult with an advanced solid tumor such as melanoma, head and neck, liver or kidney cancer. This sample comprised CD4+ or CD8+ T cells sorted from blood, obtained in a trial of the OX40 agonist ivuxolimab. The CDR3 DNA sequence: TGTGCCAGTATGGGAGGGGTGGACTACAATGAGCAGTTCTTC. Translating gives CASMGGVDYNEQFF.